The rows below give T cell receptor beta chains drawn from one sample of a study of shared clonotypes between healthy human individuals. Here immunoSEQ multiplex PCR was the method, and the copy in TCRdb shows in-frame clones only, minus some. The sample has 2 million to 3 million clones; approximately 93% are singletons. Sequenced sample: naive CD4+ T cells from PBMCs. The receptors derive from a man aged 18-30 years in good health. Some clones in this sample may be carry-over from other donors' samples. Each CDR3 is given with its conserved first and last residue. D genes are given only for firm matches. A clone size is listed for some rows: how often the clone was seen (once, few, many), or a class if it is expanded.

j_gene: TRBJ2-5
d_gene: -
v_gene: TRBV6-1
abundance: -
CDR3nt: TGTGCCAGCAGTGAAGCGTCTCGACGTTGGGAGACCCAGTACTTC
CDR3aa: CASSEASRRWETQYF

j_gene: TRBJ2-2
d_gene: TRBD1
v_gene: TRBV19
abundance: -
CDR3nt: TGTGCCAGTAGTAACAGGGGCACGAACACCGGGGAGCTGTTTTTT
CDR3aa: CASSNRGTNTGELFF

j_gene: TRBJ1-2
d_gene: TRBD1
v_gene: TRBV28
abundance: -
CDR3nt: TGTGCCAGCACCGGACAGGGGGCGCGTTTCTATGGCTACACCTTC
CDR3aa: CASTGQGARFYGYTF

j_gene: TRBJ2-7
d_gene: -
v_gene: TRBV2
abundance: -
CDR3nt: TGTGCCAGCAGTGTAGGGGGGTTTTCCTACGAGCAGTACTTC
CDR3aa: CASSVGGFSYEQYF

j_gene: TRBJ2-7
d_gene: -
v_gene: TRBV5-1
abundance: -
CDR3nt: TGCGCCAGCAGCCCCATCGAACAGGGCCCCCGCGAGCAGTACTTC
CDR3aa: CASSPIEQGPREQYF

j_gene: TRBJ2-5
d_gene: TRBD2
v_gene: TRBV6-1
abundance: once
CDR3nt: TGTGCCAGCAGTACTATAGCGGGATCGGGAGAGACCCAGTACTTC
CDR3aa: CASSTIAGSGETQYF

j_gene: TRBJ1-3
d_gene: -
v_gene: TRBV28
abundance: -
CDR3nt: TGTGCCAGCAGTACAAGGGGGGCATCTGGAAACACCATATATTTT
CDR3aa: CASSTRGASGNTIYF

j_gene: TRBJ1-2
d_gene: -
v_gene: TRBV6-1
abundance: -
CDR3nt: TGTGCCAGCAGTTTCCTGACAGGCATCTATGGCTACACCTTC
CDR3aa: CASSFLTGIYGYTF

j_gene: TRBJ1-1
d_gene: -
v_gene: TRBV18
abundance: once
CDR3nt: TGTGCCAGCTCACCTACGACTAGAGACACTGAAGCTTTCTTT
CDR3aa: CASSPTTRDTEAFF

j_gene: TRBJ1-2
d_gene: TRBD1
v_gene: TRBV12-5
abundance: -
CDR3nt: TGTGCTAGTGGTTTCGGGGACAGAGGAGGCTATGGCTACACCTTC
CDR3aa: CASGFGDRGGYGYTF

j_gene: TRBJ1-1
d_gene: -
v_gene: TRBV5-1
abundance: -
CDR3nt: TGCGCCAGCAGCTCGGGACCGCCGAACACTGAAGCTTTCTTT
CDR3aa: CASSSGPPNTEAFF

j_gene: TRBJ1-3
d_gene: -
v_gene: TRBV2
abundance: -
CDR3nt: TGTGCCAGCAGTGTCCTCTCTGGAAACACCATATATTTT
CDR3aa: CASSVLSGNTIYF

j_gene: TRBJ2-5
d_gene: TRBD1
v_gene: TRBV2
abundance: -
CDR3nt: TGTGCCAGCAGTGGACAGGGTTTAGAGACCCAGTACTTC
CDR3aa: CASSGQGLETQYF

j_gene: TRBJ1-1
d_gene: TRBD1
v_gene: TRBV14
abundance: few
CDR3nt: TGTGCCAGCAGCCAAATCTCGGGGGACAGGGCGGCTTTCTTT
CDR3aa: CASSQISGDRAAFF

j_gene: TRBJ2-7
d_gene: -
v_gene: TRBV7-2
abundance: -
CDR3nt: TGTGCCAGCAGCTTGGGGATGTTGGACTACGAGCAGTACTTC
CDR3aa: CASSLGMLDYEQYF

j_gene: TRBJ2-1
d_gene: TRBD2
v_gene: TRBV7-3
abundance: -
CDR3nt: TGTGCCAGCAGCCAACTAGCGGTCCCCTACAATGAGCAGTTCTTC
CDR3aa: CASSQLAVPYNEQFF

j_gene: TRBJ2-5
d_gene: TRBD2
v_gene: TRBV28
abundance: -
CDR3nt: TGTGCCAGCAGTTCCCCGGGAGGATGGGAAGAGACCCAGTACTTC
CDR3aa: CASSSPGGWEETQYF

j_gene: TRBJ1-5
d_gene: -
v_gene: TRBV5-5
abundance: -
CDR3nt: TGTGCCAGCAGCTTGCGTAGGGATAATCAGCCCCAGCATTTT
CDR3aa: CASSLRRDNQPQHF

j_gene: TRBJ2-3
d_gene: TRBD2
v_gene: TRBV5-1
abundance: -
CDR3nt: TGCGCCAGCAGGGGTAAAAGCGGGAGCCGCACAGATACGCAGTATTTT
CDR3aa: CASRGKSGSRTDTQYF

j_gene: TRBJ2-1
d_gene: TRBD1
v_gene: TRBV11-3
abundance: -
CDR3nt: TGTGCCAGCAGCTACAGACAGGGCCCTTACAATGAGCAGTTCTTC
CDR3aa: CASSYRQGPYNEQFF

j_gene: TRBJ2-2
d_gene: -
v_gene: TRBV19
abundance: -
CDR3nt: TGTGCCAGTAGGGACGGGCGTCGGGGAGACACCGGGGAGCTGTTTTTT
CDR3aa: CASRDGRRGDTGELFF

j_gene: TRBJ2-7
d_gene: -
v_gene: TRBV5-1
abundance: once
CDR3nt: TGCGCCAGCAGCTTGAACGGGGCCAGCTCCTACGAGCAGTACTTC
CDR3aa: CASSLNGASSYEQYF

j_gene: TRBJ1-1
d_gene: -
v_gene: TRBV7-2
abundance: -
CDR3nt: TGTGCCAGCAGCCTAGTTTCGGGGTTGGGGACTGAAGCTTTCTTT
CDR3aa: CASSLVSGLGTEAFF

j_gene: TRBJ2-7
d_gene: -
v_gene: TRBV7-2
abundance: -
CDR3nt: TGTGCCAGCAGCTTAGGGGGGGTGTGGAGCGAGCAGTACTTC
CDR3aa: CASSLGGVWSEQYF

j_gene: TRBJ1-2
d_gene: -
v_gene: TRBV7-9
abundance: few
CDR3nt: TGTGCCAGCAGCTCGGGGGGGCCCGGCTACACCTTC
CDR3aa: CASSSGGPGYTF

j_gene: TRBJ1-4
d_gene: -
v_gene: TRBV10-3
abundance: -
CDR3nt: TGTGCCACCTACGGAGGGGGGCAGGAAAAACTGTTTTTT
CDR3aa: CATYGGGQEKLFF

j_gene: TRBJ2-5
d_gene: TRBD1
v_gene: TRBV19
abundance: -
CDR3nt: TGTGCCAGTACAGGGGGCAGAGAGACCCAGTACTTC
CDR3aa: CASTGGRETQYF

j_gene: TRBJ1-3
d_gene: -
v_gene: TRBV5-1
abundance: -
CDR3nt: TGCGCCAGCAGCTTGGGACAGGCCCTTATTGACACCATATATTTT
CDR3aa: CASSLGQALIDTIYF

j_gene: TRBJ1-6
d_gene: -
v_gene: TRBV28
abundance: -
CDR3nt: TGTGCCAGCAGTTTTCAGGGGCGCGGTTCACCCCTCCACTTT
CDR3aa: CASSFQGRGSPLHF

j_gene: TRBJ2-3
d_gene: -
v_gene: TRBV5-1
abundance: -
CDR3nt: TGCGCCAGCAGCTTTTCCCGCCAGGTCACAGATACGCAGTATTTT
CDR3aa: CASSFSRQVTDTQYF

j_gene: TRBJ2-7
d_gene: -
v_gene: TRBV27
abundance: -
CDR3nt: TGTGCCAGCAGTCCTAGCCGACAGGCCCACGAGCAGTACTTC
CDR3aa: CASSPSRQAHEQYF